The sequence of this TCR beta chain was determined in a study of technical replicates of blood from several donors. The CDR3 runs to 12 residues. Germline assignment: CDR1 SNHLY and CDR2 FYNNEI. V was clipped by 3 bases and J by 5 bases, with 7 bases between them. The protocol was immunoSEQ multiplex PCR, while the TCRdb copy is restricted to in-frame clones and leaves out a portion. This table holds around 76,000 clones, 80% to 95% found once. Specimen: T cells isolated from PBMCs. This sequence joins TRBV2 and TRBJ2-5, with D maybe TRBD2 (6 bases). The sequence was obtained from a human donor in good health. CDR3 in amino acids: CASSEAGETQYF. CDR3 nucleotide sequence: TGTGCCAGCAGTGAGGCGGGGGAGACCCAGTACTTC.